Sequencing of this T cell receptor (beta chain) was carried out in a study of shared clonotypes between healthy human individuals. As concerns this clone: Its antigen is not known.

Unmatched junction bases numbered 12, after V lost 4 bases and J lost 7 bases. The CDR3 consists of 16 residues. Germline-derived CDR1 and CDR2 are SGHAT and FQNNGV. Study-level results: The authors sampled blood alone, and tissue repertoires likely differ. Across a handful of donors, naive CD4 shared around 5%, naive CD8 around 3.8%, memory CD4 2% to 2.5%, memory CD8 around 0.42%.

This table comes from immunoSEQ multiplex PCR, and its TCRdb copy is limited to in-frame clones, with some not included. The profile covers over 1.4 million clones, with over 95% appearing a single time and over 1% taken by the ten largest. This rearrangement joins TRBV11-2 to TRBJ1-4; 7 positions agree with TRBD1. This receptor was taken from a man younger than 45 in good health. The source material was naive CD4+ T cells sorted from blood. Subset denoted: CD45RA+ positively selected. CDR3 nucleotide sequence: TGTGCCAGCAGCTCATCAGGGGAAGGGGGCGGTGAAAAACTGTTTTTT. It is translated as CASSSSGEGGGEKLFF.